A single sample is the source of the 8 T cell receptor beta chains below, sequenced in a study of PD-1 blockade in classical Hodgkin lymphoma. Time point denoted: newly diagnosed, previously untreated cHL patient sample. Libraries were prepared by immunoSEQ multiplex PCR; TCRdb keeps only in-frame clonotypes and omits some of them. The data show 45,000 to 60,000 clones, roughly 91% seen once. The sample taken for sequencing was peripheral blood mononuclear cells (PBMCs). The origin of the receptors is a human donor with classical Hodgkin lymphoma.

Here the CDR3 DNA reads TGTGCCACCAGCAGAGCCATGGGCCGAGACGCCTATGGCTACACCTTC. This codes for CATSRAMGRDAYGYTF. The chain is built from TRBV15 and TRBJ1-2; D unclear. Germline V gene data show CDR1 as LNHNV and CDR2 as YYDKDF (reference sequence). This CDR3 is 16 amino acids long. V dropped 1 base and J dropped 4 bases, with 16 bases sitting between them.

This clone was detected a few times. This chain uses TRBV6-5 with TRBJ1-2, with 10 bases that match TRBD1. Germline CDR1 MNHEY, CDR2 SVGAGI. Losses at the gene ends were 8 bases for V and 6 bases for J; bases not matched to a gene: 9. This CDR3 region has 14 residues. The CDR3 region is CASRRDRGADGYTF. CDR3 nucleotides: TGTGCCAGCCGCCGGGACAGGGGTGCCGATGGCTACACCTTC.

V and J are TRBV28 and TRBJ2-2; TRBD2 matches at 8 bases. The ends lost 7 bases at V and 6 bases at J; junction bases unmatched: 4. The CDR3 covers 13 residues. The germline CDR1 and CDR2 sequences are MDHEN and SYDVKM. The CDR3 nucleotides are TGTGCCAGCACCTCGGGGGGGCCCGGGGAGCTGTTTTTT. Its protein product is CASTSGGPGELFF.

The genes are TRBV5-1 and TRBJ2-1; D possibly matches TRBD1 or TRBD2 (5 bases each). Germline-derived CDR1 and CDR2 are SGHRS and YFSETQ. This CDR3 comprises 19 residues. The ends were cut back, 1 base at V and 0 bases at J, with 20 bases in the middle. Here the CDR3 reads CASSLLLGEEGSSYNEQFF. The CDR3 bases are TGCGCCAGCAGCTTGCTTTTAGGGGAAGAGGGGAGCTCCTACAATGAGCAGTTCTTC.

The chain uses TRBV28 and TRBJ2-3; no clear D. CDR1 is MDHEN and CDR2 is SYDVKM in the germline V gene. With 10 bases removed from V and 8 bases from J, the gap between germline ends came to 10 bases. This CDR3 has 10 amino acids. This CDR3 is CATALRTQYF. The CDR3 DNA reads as TGTGCCACCGCCCTCCGTACGCAGTATTTT.

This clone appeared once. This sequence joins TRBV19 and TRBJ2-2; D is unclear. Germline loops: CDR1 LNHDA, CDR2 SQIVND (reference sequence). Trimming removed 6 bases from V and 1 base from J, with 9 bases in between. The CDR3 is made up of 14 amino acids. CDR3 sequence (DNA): TGTGCCAGTAGGGCGGCCGGGAACACCGGGGAGCTGTTTTTT. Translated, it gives CASRAAGNTGELFF.

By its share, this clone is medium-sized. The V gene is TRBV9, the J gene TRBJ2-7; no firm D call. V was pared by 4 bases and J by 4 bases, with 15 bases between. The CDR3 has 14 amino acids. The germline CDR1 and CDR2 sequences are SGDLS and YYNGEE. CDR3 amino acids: CASSPSERLYEQYF. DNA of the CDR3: TGTGCCAGCAGCCCCTCCGAGAGGCTGTACGAGCAGTACTTC.

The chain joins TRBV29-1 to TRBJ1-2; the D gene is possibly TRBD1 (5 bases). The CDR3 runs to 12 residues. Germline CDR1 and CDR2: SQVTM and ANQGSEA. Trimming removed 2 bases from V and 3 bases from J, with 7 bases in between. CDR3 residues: CSVEKGDYGYTF. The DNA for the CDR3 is TGCAGCGTTGAAAAAGGGGACTATGGCTACACCTTC. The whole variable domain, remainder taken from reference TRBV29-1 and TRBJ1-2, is SAVISQKPSRDICQRGTSLTIQCQVDSQVTMMFWYRQQPGQSLTLIATANQGSEATYESGFVIDKFPISRPNLTFSTLTVSNMSPEDSSIYLCSVEKGDYGYTFGSGTRLTVV.